Below, 13 T cell receptor beta chains from the same sample are listed, as sequenced in a study of shared clonotypes between healthy human individuals. Data came from immunoSEQ multiplex PCR; TCRdb stores just in-frame clones and leaves some out. The table records approximately 1.4 million clones, 98% of them present only once. The sequenced sample was naive CD4+ T cells sorted from blood. The subset was: CD45RA+ positively selected. The origin of the receptors is a man in his thirties or forties in good health.

This chain connects TRBV28 to TRBJ2-5; tentatively, D is TRBD2 (6 bases). Trimming removed 1 base at V and 11 bases at J, with 14 bases between. The CDR3 spans 13 residues. Germline-derived CDR1 and CDR2 are MDHEN and SYDVKM. This CDR3 is CASSLSPASVQYF. DNA of the CDR3: TGTGCCAGCAGTTTATCTCCGGCTAGCGTACAGTACTTC.

As for this clone: Other DNA variants within this sample encode the same CDR3. The V call is TRBV5-1, the J call TRBJ2-7; tentatively, D is TRBD2 (6 bases). This CDR3 has 14 amino acids. The germline V and J ends were trimmed by 5 bases and 2 bases, with 14 bases remaining between them. CDR1 and CDR2 (germline): SGHRS, YFSETQ. This CDR3 is CASSLSSGPYEQYF. The CDR3 region has the DNA TGCGCCAGCAGTCTTAGTAGCGGCCCCTACGAGCAGTACTTC.

This clone was picked up one time. The V gene is TRBV28, the J gene TRBJ2-3, with D perhaps matching TRBD2 (5 bases). Per germline, CDR1 MDHEN and CDR2 SYDVKM. The length of the CDR3 is 14 residues. Trimming removed 8 bases at V and 1 base at J, with 13 bases between. The CDR3 coding sequence is TGTGCCAGCTCTCGGCGGGCAGGCACAGATACGCAGTATTTT. This gives the protein CASSRRAGTDTQYF.

J is TRBJ2-2 and V is TRBV14; D may be TRBD1 (6 bases). The CDR3 is 12 residues long. The germline CDR1 and CDR2 sequences are SGHDN and FVKESK. The germline V and J ends were trimmed by 5 bases and 6 bases, with 7 bases remaining between them. This chain's CDR3 is CASSNRAGELFF. Written as DNA, the CDR3 is TGTGCCAGCAGCAACAGGGCCGGGGAGCTGTTTTTT.

The chain joins TRBV28 to TRBJ2-7; no firm D call. Trimming took 5 bases from V and 2 from J, leaving 10 bases between them. In germline, CDR1 is MDHEN, CDR2 SYDVKM. CDR3 length: 13 amino acids. Written as DNA, the CDR3 is TGTGCCAGCAGTCGGGTCCCCCCCTACGAGCAGTACTTC. Protein: CASSRVPPYEQYF.

The chain couples TRBV5-6 to TRBJ2-3; no definite D call. Trimming shortened V by 1 base and J by 0 bases, and 3 bases separated the two germline ends. Germline V lookup: CDR1 SGHDT, CDR2 YYEEEE. The CDR3 has 13 residues. CDR3 in amino acids: CASSLQSTDTQYF. The CDR3 DNA sequence: TGTGCCAGCAGCTTGCAAAGCACAGATACGCAGTATTTT.

The gene calls are TRBV19 and TRBJ1-4; D unclear. Germline V gene sequence: CDR1 LNHDA, CDR2 SQIVND (reference sequence). Trimming took off 2 bases at V and 10 bases at J, with 14 bases between the two ends. CDR3 size: 14 residues. The CDR3 DNA reads TGTGCCAGTAGTATAAACGGACCTCGAGGAAAACTGTTTTTT. It translates to CASSINGPRGKLFF.

This chain uses TRBV18 with TRBJ2-1, with TRBD2 matching 10 bases. Germline V gives CDR1 KGHSH, CDR2 LQKENI. CDR3 length equals 16 residues. The J segment lost 7 bases and the V segment lost 5 bases, leaving 11 bases of the junction unmatched. The CDR3 sequence: CASSFSSGRAKNEQFF. CDR3 DNA: TGTGCCAGCTCATTCTCAAGCGGGAGGGCCAAGAATGAGCAGTTCTTC. Full variable domain (missing parts from reference TRBV18 and TRBJ2-1): NAGVMQNPRHLVRRRGQEARLRCSPMKGHSHVYWYRQLPEEGLKFMVYLQKENIIDESGMPKERFSAEFPKEGPSILRIQQVVRGDSAAYFCASSFSSGRAKNEQFFGPGTRLTVL.

The CDR3 sequence is CASSLVLVLAPSSYNEQFF. The CDR3 nucleotides read TGTGCCAGCAGCTTAGTCCTTGTACTAGCGCCGAGCTCCTACAATGAGCAGTTCTTC. The chain combines TRBV7-8 with TRBJ2-1; 7 bases fit TRBD2. Germline assignment: CDR1 SGHVS and CDR2 FQNEAQ. The CDR3 sequence is 19 residues long. The junction had 12 bases not matched to a gene; V was cut back by 1 base and J by 0 bases.

As concerns this clone: The same CDR3 is also encoded by other DNA sequences in this sample. CDR3 DNA: TGTGCCAGCAGCGTAGCTGGACAGGGCGCCTACGAGCAGTACTTC. Protein product: CASSVAGQGAYEQYF. The chain combines TRBV9 with TRBJ2-7; 8 nucleotides line up with TRBD1. V was pared by 0 bases and J by 2 bases, with 4 bases of the junction left unmatched. The germline CDR1 and CDR2 sequences are SGDLS and YYNGEE. This CDR3 spans 15 amino acids.

The chain uses TRBV25-1 and TRBJ1-4; 7 bases agree with TRBD1. The germline CDR1 and CDR2 sequences are MGHDK and SYGVNS. This CDR3 region has 14 residues. Germline trimming cut 3 bases from V and 4 bases from J; bases unmatched to any gene: 2. The CDR3 protein is CASSEDRNNEKLFF. DNA for the CDR3: TGTGCCAGCAGTGAGGACAGGAATAATGAAAAACTGTTTTTT.

V and J are TRBV19 and TRBJ2-6, with D uncertain. The germline V gene encodes CDR1 LNHDA and CDR2 SQIVND (reference sequence). Trimming stripped 5 bases from V and 0 bases from J, with 14 bases between. The CDR3 extends over 17 amino acids. CDR3 protein: CASSSAGPSSGANVLTF. In DNA, the CDR3 is TGTGCCAGTAGTTCCGCTGGCCCAAGCTCTGGGGCCAACGTCCTGACTTTC.

A note on this clone: Different DNA sequences within this sample yield the same CDR3. The rearrangement uses TRBV18 and TRBJ2-3; TRBD2 aligns across 10 bases. There are 16 residues in the CDR3. Germline V gene data show CDR1 as KGHSH and CDR2 as LQKENI. J was trimmed by 1 base and V by 3 bases; bases with no gene match: 4. CDR3 in amino acids: CASSPLAGGGTDTQYF. As DNA, the CDR3 is TGTGCCAGCTCACCCTTAGCGGGAGGAGGCACAGATACGCAGTATTTT.